Listed below are T cell receptor beta chains from one sample, sequenced in a study of cytomegalovirus exposure and HLA in healthy donors. Profiling relied on immunoSEQ multiplex PCR, and the TCRdb table lists in-frame clones only, not all of them. The sample holds 95,000 to 120,000 clones, 82% seen once. Sequenced material: PBMCs. Receptor source: a woman aged 18-30 years in good health and CMV-seronegative. CDR3s include the opening cysteine and the closing phenylalanine or tryptophan. The order of the fields is D gene, J gene, clone size, V gene, CDR3 protein, CDR3 DNA. A D gene is named only where the DNA matches it firmly. Some rows have no size entry. The others give once, few or many, or a class for an expanded clone.

>.|TRBJ1-5|few|TRBV6-5
CASRPDGNYNQPQHF
TGTGCCAGCAGACCAGACGGGAATTATAATCAGCCCCAGCATTTT
>.|TRBJ1-3|.|TRBV2
CASSEALFGDSIYF
TGTGCCAGCAGTGAAGCGCTTTTTGGGGACTCCATATATTTT
>TRBD2|TRBJ2-1|.|TRBV2
CASRIPSGGYNEQFF
TGTGCCAGCAGGATCCCTAGCGGGGGATACAATGAGCAGTTCTTC
>.|TRBJ1-1|.|TRBV7-9
CASSFQANTEAFF
TGTGCCAGCAGCTTCCAGGCGAACACTGAAGCTTTCTTT
>TRBD2|TRBJ2-1|.|TRBV11-3
CASSPRTSGGTVEQFF
TGTGCCAGCAGCCCAAGGACTAGCGGGGGAACGGTTGAGCAGTTCTTC
>.|TRBJ1-6|.|TRBV6-4
CASSEGGAGSPLHF
TGTGCCAGCAGTGAGGGTGGGGCCGGTTCACCCCTCCACTTT
>.|TRBJ1-1|few|TRBV6-5
CASSYSRRDTEAFF
TGTGCCAGCAGTTACTCGAGACGGGACACTGAAGCTTTCTTT
>.|TRBJ2-1|.|TRBV7-2
CASSLGGHLLYNEQFF
TGTGCCAGCAGCTTAGGGGGACACTTACTTTACAATGAGCAGTTCTTC
>.|TRBJ1-1|.|TRBV7-9
CASSTPGVKEAFF
TGTGCCAGCAGCACCCCCGGGGTTAAGGAAGCTTTCTTT
>.|TRBJ1-3|.|TRBV6-1
CASSLTASSGNTIYF
TGTGCCAGCAGCTTGACAGCGAGCTCTGGAAACACCATATATTTT
>TRBD1|TRBJ1-1|.|TRBV4-3
CASSLRPGQGGTEAFF
TGCGCCAGCAGCCTCAGGCCCGGACAGGGGGGCACTGAAGCTTTCTTT
>TRBD1|TRBJ1-3|.|TRBV5-8
CASSIHRGPSGNTIYF
TGTGCCAGCAGCATTCACAGGGGACCCTCTGGAAACACCATATATTTT
>.|TRBJ1-3|.|TRBV6-5
CASSYTRSSGNTIYF
TGTGCCAGCAGTTACACCAGGTCCTCTGGAAACACCATATATTTT
>.|TRBJ1-4|.|TRBV7-9
CASSLGTGGSEKLFF
TGTGCCAGCAGCTTAGGGACTGGGGGCAGCGAAAAACTGTTTTTT
>.|TRBJ1-2|few|TRBV6-1
CASSDPSHQGGYTF
TGTGCCAGCAGTGACCCGTCTCACCAGGGTGGCTACACCTTC
>.|TRBJ1-1|.|TRBV11-3
CASSLMGGTEAFF
TGTGCCAGCAGCTTAATGGGGGGCACTGAAGCTTTCTTT
>TRBD1|TRBJ1-2|.|TRBV6-5
CASSEGTGQYGYTF
TGTGCCAGCAGTGAAGGGACAGGGCAATATGGCTACACCTTC
>TRBD2|TRBJ2-3|.|TRBV19
CASRRTSGRSDTQYF
TGTGCCAGTAGGCGGACTAGCGGGAGATCGGATACGCAGTATTTT
>.|TRBJ2-1|.|TRBV5-1
CASSLADNEQFF
TGCGCCAGCAGCTTGGCTGACAATGAGCAGTTCTTC
>.|TRBJ2-7|.|TRBV6-1
CASSIETGPYEQYF
TGTGCCAGCAGTATAGAGACAGGTCCCTACGAGCAGTACTTC
>.|TRBJ2-7|.|TRBV7-9
CSSSFDSYEQYF
TGTTCCAGCAGTTTCGACAGTTACGAGCAGTACTTC
>.|TRBJ1-1|few|TRBV6-1
CASSDRVLNTEAFF
TGTGCCAGCAGTGACAGGGTTTTGAACACTGAAGCTTTCTTT
>.|TRBJ1-2|few|TRBV7-9
CASSFGSGDGYTF
TGTGCCAGCAGCTTTGGGTCAGGGGACGGCTACACCTTC
>.|TRBJ2-3|.|TRBV5-1
CASSLRTGTDTQYF
TGCGCCAGCAGCCTACGGACAGGCACAGATACGCAGTATTTT
>TRBD1|TRBJ2-3|.|TRBV5-4
CASSLGPGQGTDTQYF
TGTGCCAGCAGCTTGGGACCGGGACAGGGGACAGATACGCAGTATTTT
>.|TRBJ1-4|.|TRBV27
CASSLYGPTAATNEKLFF
TGTGCCAGCAGTTTATATGGGCCCACAGCTGCAACTAATGAAAAACTGTTTTTT
>TRBD2|TRBJ2-5|once|TRBV13
CASSSRLAGGPWEETQYF
TGTGCCAGCAGCTCCCGACTAGCGGGAGGGCCCTGGGAAGAGACCCAGTACTTC
>.|TRBJ2-7|.|TRBV6-4
CASRRTADVLEQYF
TGTGCCAGCAGAAGGACAGCCGATGTCCTCGAGCAGTACTTC
>TRBD1|TRBJ1-2|.|TRBV18
CASSPNTDRGVGYTF
TGTGCCAGCTCACCAAATACGGACAGGGGAGTCGGCTACACCTTC
>.|TRBJ2-7|.|TRBV6-1
CASSEWGGHYEQYF
TGTGCCAGCAGTGAATGGGGCGGCCACTACGAGCAGTACTTC
>TRBD2|TRBJ2-1|few|TRBV6-5
CASSGPGLYYNEQFF
TGTGCCAGCAGTGGTCCGGGACTATACTACAATGAGCAGTTCTTC
>TRBD1|TRBJ1-1|.|TRBV28
CASSPPNRGHTEAFF
TGTGCCAGCAGTCCTCCAAACAGGGGGCACACTGAAGCTTTCTTT
>TRBD2|TRBJ2-3|.|TRBV19
CASSTAGPGQHTDTQYF
TGTGCCAGTAGTACAGCGGGGCCCGGTCAACACACAGATACGCAGTATTTT
>TRBD1|TRBJ2-1|.|TRBV9
CASSATTGGREQFF
TGTGCCAGCAGCGCAACGACAGGGGGCCGAGAGCAGTTCTTC
>TRBD1|TRBJ2-7|.|TRBV28
CASSPRQGIHYEQYF
TGTGCCAGCAGTCCTCGACAGGGTATCCACTACGAGCAGTACTTC
>TRBD2|TRBJ2-7|few|TRBV28
CAAPPTSGRAYEQYF
TGTGCCGCCCCCCCGACTAGCGGGAGGGCCTACGAGCAGTACTTC
>TRBD2|TRBJ2-1|.|TRBV19
CASSIDAAGGSSEQFF
TGTGCCAGTAGTATAGATGCAGCGGGAGGGTCTAGTGAGCAGTTCTTC
>TRBD1|TRBJ1-2|.|TRBV6-5
CASSTRTGRVDGYTF
TGTGCCAGCAGTACGAGGACAGGGAGGGTCGATGGCTACACCTTC
>.|TRBJ1-1|.|TRBV5-1
CASSWQNRNTEAFF
TGCGCCAGCAGCTGGCAAAACCGGAACACTGAAGCTTTCTTT
>.|TRBJ1-5|.|TRBV28
CASSFRGYSNQPQHF
TGTGCCAGCAGTTTTCGAGGCTATAGCAATCAGCCCCAGCATTTT
>TRBD1|TRBJ1-5|few|TRBV6-5
CASSWDRDQPQHF
TGTGCCAGCAGTTGGGACAGAGATCAGCCCCAGCATTTT
>.|TRBJ2-3|once|TRBV7-9
CASSLRQATDTQYF
TGTGCCAGCAGCTTACGACAGGCCACAGATACGCAGTATTTT
>.|TRBJ1-4|.|TRBV2
CASRRTEPNEKLFF
TGTGCCAGCAGGAGGACAGAACCTAATGAAAAACTGTTTTTT
>.|TRBJ2-3|.|TRBV9
CASSEAGQVWVGTQYF
TGTGCCAGCAGCGAGGCGGGTCAGGTTTGGGTCGGGACGCAGTATTTT
>TRBD1|TRBJ2-1|.|TRBV28
CASSLGTGAGNEQFF
TGTGCCAGCAGCCTTGGGACAGGGGCTGGCAATGAGCAGTTCTTC
>.|TRBJ2-3|.|TRBV19
CASSIDGAGPRTDTQYF
TGTGCCAGTAGTATAGATGGGGCGGGACCCCGCACAGATACGCAGTATTTT
>.|TRBJ1-3|.|TRBV27
CASSLSFGNTIYF
TGTGCCAGCAGTTTGAGTTTCGGAAACACCATATATTTT
>.|TRBJ1-2|.|TRBV30
CAWTEGGLRGYTF
TGTGCCTGGACGGAGGGGGGGCTACGTGGCTACACCTTC
>TRBD1|TRBJ2-3|few|TRBV27
CASSYGQGTDTQYF
TGTGCCAGCAGTTACGGACAGGGCACAGATACGCAGTATTTT
>.|TRBJ1-1|.|TRBV10-3
CAMAPGGRNTEAFF
TGTGCCATGGCCCCCGGGGGAAGGAACACTGAAGCTTTCTTT
>.|TRBJ1-1|.|TRBV9
CASSEEGNTEAFF
TGTGCCAGCAGCGAGGAGGGAAACACTGAAGCTTTCTTT
>TRBD1|TRBJ1-5|.|TRBV11-1
CASRQQGIPPQHF
TGTGCCAGCAGACAACAGGGGATCCCGCCCCAGCATTTT
>TRBD2|TRBJ2-1|.|TRBV11-2
CASSLDTSTSPRFF
TGTGCCAGCAGCTTAGATACCTCGACTAGCCCTCGGTTCTTC
>TRBD2|TRBJ2-1|few|TRBV7-2
CASSLVAPGGAGSYNEQFF
TGTGCCAGCAGCTTAGTTGCTCCGGGGGGAGCGGGGAGTTACAATGAGCAGTTCTTC
>.|TRBJ1-1|few|TRBV5-6
CASSRGLWVNTEAFF
TGTGCCAGCAGCAGGGGACTTTGGGTGAACACTGAAGCTTTCTTT
>TRBD2|TRBJ2-7|.|TRBV5-1
CASSLAGEGYERYF
TGCGCCAGCAGCTTAGCGGGAGAGGGCTACGAGCGGTACTTC
>TRBD1|TRBJ1-2|.|TRBV7-9
CASTQTGGYGYTF
TGTGCCAGCACCCAGACAGGGGGCTATGGCTACACCTTC